This entry describes one T cell receptor beta chain. The sample is drawn from a study of T-cell memory formation after mild COVID-19. The CDR3 length is 13 residues. CDR1 DFQATT and CDR2 SNEGSKA come from the germline V gene (reference sequence). Trimming stripped 1 base from V and 7 bases from J, with 11 bases between. Libraries for TCRalpha and TCRbeta carried sample barcodes and unique molecular identifiers via 5'RACE. TCRdb re-derived calls from the 5' RACE reads in MiXCR, one entry per CDR3 protein. The data contain 400,000 to 500,000 distinct CDR3 sequences, around 19% of them singletons. The chain links TRBV20-1 to TRBJ2-1, with D unresolved. What was sequenced was PBMCs or a T cell subset sorted from them (not recorded which). This clonotype originated in an adult woman who had mild COVID-19 (a few samples of this study predate the infection). Cell type and time point are not known. Here the CDR3 reads CSARGRLRNEQFF. The CDR3 bases are TGCAGTGCTAGAGGAAGGCTGCGGAATGAGCAGTTCTTC.